This TCR beta chain derives from a study of cytomegalovirus exposure and HLA in healthy donors. The V segment lost 4 bases and the J segment 6 bases; nucleotides outside the gene matches: 2. This CDR3 spans 14 amino acids. Germline loops: CDR1 SGDLS, CDR2 YYNGEE. Amplification used 60 Vbeta primers and 13 Jbeta primers. TCRdb's table, derived via immunoSEQ multiplex PCR, lists solely in-frame clones and lacks some. The data contain over 55,000 clones, 80% of them singletons. Sequencing was done on a sample of PBMCs. This receptor was identified in a young woman in good health and CMV-seronegative. The chain couples TRBV9 to TRBJ1-6; TRBD1 aligns across 9 bases. CDR3 nucleotide sequence: TGTGCCAGCAGCCCGGACAGGGGTAATTCACCCCTCCACTTT. Encoded protein: CASSPDRGNSPLHF.